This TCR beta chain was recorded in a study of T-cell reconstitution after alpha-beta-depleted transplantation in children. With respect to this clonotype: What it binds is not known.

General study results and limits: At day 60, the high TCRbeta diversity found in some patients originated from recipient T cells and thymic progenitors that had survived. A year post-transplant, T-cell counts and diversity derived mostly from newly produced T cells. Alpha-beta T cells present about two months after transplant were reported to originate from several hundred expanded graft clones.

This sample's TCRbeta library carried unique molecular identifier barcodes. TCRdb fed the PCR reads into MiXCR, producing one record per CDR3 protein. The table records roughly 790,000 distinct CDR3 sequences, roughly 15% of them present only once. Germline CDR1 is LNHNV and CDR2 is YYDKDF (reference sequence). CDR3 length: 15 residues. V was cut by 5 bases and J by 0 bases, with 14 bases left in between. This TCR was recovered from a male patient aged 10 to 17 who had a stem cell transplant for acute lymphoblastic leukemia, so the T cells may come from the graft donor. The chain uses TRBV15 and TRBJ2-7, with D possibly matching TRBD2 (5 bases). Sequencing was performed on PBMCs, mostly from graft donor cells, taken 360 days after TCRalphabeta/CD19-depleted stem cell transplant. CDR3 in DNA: TGTGCCACCAGCCCAGGAGCGGCAAGCTCCTACGAGCAGTACTTC. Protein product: CATSPGAASSYEQYF.